This T cell receptor beta chain stems from a study of blood T cell repertoires in COVID-19. Study details: Collection of acute and convalescent COVID-19 samples took place in the United States, Italy and Spain.

TCRdb keeps only in-frame clones here, not all; method: immunoSEQ multiplex PCR. The table records 55,000 to 80,000 clones, about 87% of them present only once. CDR1 MNHEY and CDR2 SVGAGI come from the germline V gene. This CDR3 has 16 residues. V was clipped by 0 bases and J by 4 bases; unmatched bases: 4. V gene TRBV6-5 combines with J gene TRBJ2-3, with TRBD1 matching over 10 bases. The origin of this receptor is a human donor in a cohort sampled during active COVID-19. The material sequenced was peripheral blood. CDR3 protein: CASSYSFGTGADTQYF. The CDR3 DNA reads as TGTGCCAGCAGTTACTCGTTCGGGACAGGGGCAGATACGCAGTATTTT.